This T cell receptor (beta chain) appears in the sequencing data of a study of shared clonotypes between healthy human individuals. Overall study: Two women and a few men aged 18 to 49 served as donors. General observations from the study: Blood was the only sampled material, and tissue repertoires likely differ.

From germline, CDR1 is MRHNA and CDR2 SNTAGT. V lost 9 bases and J 0 bases, leaving 12 bases between the germline ends. The CDR3 loop spans 14 amino acids. Sorted-subset replicate PCRs used around 0.2 ug DNA, about 30,000 T cell genomes. Authors' data handling: Owing to the provision of junction-only sequences devoid of quality scores by immunoSEQ, filtering differed. Generated by immunoSEQ multiplex PCR, the TCRdb table keeps only in-frame clones and is missing some. The DNA gave D and trimming, while V, J and clone size come from that table. The repertoire holds some 1 million clones, with around 74% as singletons. Concerning this clone itself: The target antigen is unknown.

The sequence was collected from a man aged 18 to 29 in good health. The rearrangement uses TRBV6-4 and TRBJ1-3, with D perhaps TRBD1 (6 bases). The sequenced sample was memory CD4+ T cells sorted from blood. Stated subset: CD45RA-negative fraction. The DNA for the CDR3 is TGTGCCAGACCGACAGGCCGCTCTGGAAACACCATATATTTT. Protein sequence: CARPTGRSGNTIYF.